This T cell receptor beta chain was captured in a study of beta chain features in type 1 diabetes. Of the isolated RNA, all was reverse transcribed, and so the sequenced material was expressed TCRB transcripts. Sequencing used immunoSEQ multiplex PCR; TCRdb keeps in-frame clones, though not all of them. The data show about 400,000 clones, with 10% to 15% seen just once and more than 0.015% held by the top ten. CDR1 MNHEY and CDR2 SMNVEV come from the germline V gene (reference sequence). V trimming: 9 bases; J trimming: 6 bases; junction bases outside the gene matches: 2. This CDR3 spans 10 amino acids.

The specimen sequenced was naive CD4+ T cells from blood. The receptor's source is a man in his late teens or twenties in good health. The gene calls are TRBV27 and TRBJ2-7; 7 bases match TRBD2. DNA of the CDR3: TGTGCCAGGACTAGCTGCGAGCAGTACTTC. This codes for CARTSCEQYF.